This T cell receptor beta chain derives from a study of OX40 agonist ivuxolimab in advanced cancers. Study-wide background: Administration of intravenous ivuxolimab to patients occurred every 2 weeks at 0.01 to 10 mg/kg. Patients were 82.7% male with ages roughly 20 to 90, mean roughly 55.

Method: immunoSEQ multiplex PCR; TCRdb's copy keeps in-frame clones and lacks some. The repertoire consists of tens of thousands of clones, with 84% occurring once and the leading ten covering about 13%. Study outcomes and limitations: Researchers did not determine the expanded peripheral T cells' antigen specificity.

The length of the CDR3 is 13 residues. Losses at the gene ends were 8 bases for V and 0 bases for J; bases not matched to a gene: 4. Germline CDR1 is GTSNPN and CDR2 is SVGIG (reference sequence). This clone showed up just once. The antigen remains undetermined. The specimen comprised CD4+ or CD8+ T cells sorted from blood, sampled in a trial of the OX40 agonist ivuxolimab. The receptor comes from an adult with an advanced solid tumor such as melanoma, head and neck, liver or kidney cancer. This rearrangement joins TRBV30 to TRBJ2-1; 7 nucleotides line up with TRBD2. CDR3 sequence: CAGDYGSYNEQFF. The CDR3 bases are TGTGCCGGGGACTACGGCTCCTACAATGAGCAGTTCTTC.